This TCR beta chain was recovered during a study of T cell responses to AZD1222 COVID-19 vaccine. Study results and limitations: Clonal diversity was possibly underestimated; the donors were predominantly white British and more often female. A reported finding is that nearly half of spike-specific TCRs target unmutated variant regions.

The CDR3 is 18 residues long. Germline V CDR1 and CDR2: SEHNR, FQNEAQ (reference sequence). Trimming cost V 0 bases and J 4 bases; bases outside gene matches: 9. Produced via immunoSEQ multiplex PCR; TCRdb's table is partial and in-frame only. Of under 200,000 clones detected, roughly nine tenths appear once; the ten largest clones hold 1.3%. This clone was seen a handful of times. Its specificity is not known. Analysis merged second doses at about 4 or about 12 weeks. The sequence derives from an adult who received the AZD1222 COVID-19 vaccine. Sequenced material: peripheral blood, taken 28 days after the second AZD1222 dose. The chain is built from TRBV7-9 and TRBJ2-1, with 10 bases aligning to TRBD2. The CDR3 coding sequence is TGTGCCAGCAGCTTAGCGGAGTGGACTAGCGGTAGTTACAATGAGCAGTTCTTC. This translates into CASSLAEWTSGSYNEQFF.